The 21 T cell receptor beta chains below all came from one sample that was sequenced in a study of blood T cell repertoires in COVID-19. Produced via immunoSEQ multiplex PCR; TCRdb's table is partial and in-frame only. The table has 240,000 or so clones, around three quarters seen once. Input material: peripheral blood. The receptors originated from a woman aged 80 or over with acute or convalescent COVID-19.

This clone showed up just a few times. This rearrangement joins TRBV27 to TRBJ1-5, with 7 bases identical to TRBD1. This CDR3 contains 15 residues. Trimming took 2 bases from V and 2 from J; bases not matched to a gene: 3. CDR1 is MNHEY, CDR2 SMNVEV, per germline (reference sequence). The CDR3 reads CASSLEGAGNQPQHF. CDR3 nucleotide sequence: TGTGCCAGCAGTTTAGAGGGGGCCGGCAATCAGCCCCAGCATTTT.

The V and J genes are TRBV5-5 and TRBJ1-1; perhaps TRBD1 as D (6 bases). This CDR3 has 15 amino acids. Deletions cut 4 bases from V and 5 bases from J, with 18 bases between. Germline CDR1 and CDR2: SGHKS and YYEKEE (reference sequence). CDR3 sequence (DNA): TGTGCCAGCAGCCGCGGTGGGGGCGCGGTGACTGAAGCTTTCTTT. Protein sequence: CASSRGGGAVTEAFF.

The rearrangement links TRBV29-1 to TRBJ1-5, with a tentative D call TRBD1 (6 bases). The CDR3 is made up of 13 amino acids. Germline V CDR1 and CDR2: SQVTM, ANQGSEA. Trimming took off 6 bases at V and 3 bases at J, with 12 bases between the two ends. This CDR3 is CSVGRGLNQPQHF. CDR3 nucleotide sequence: TGCAGCGTCGGCAGGGGCCTCAATCAGCCCCAGCATTTT. The full variable domain, in which reference TRBV29-1 and TRBJ1-5 provide the parts outside the CDR3, is SAVISQKPSRDICQRGTSLTIQCQVDSQVTMMFWYRQQPGQSLTLIATANQGSEATYESGFVIDKFPISRPNLTFSTLTVSNMSPEDSSIYLCSVGRGLNQPQHFGDGTRLSIL.

This clone was detected a few times. V usage is TRBV6-6 and J usage is TRBJ1-2; TRBD1 matches at 12 bases. Germline CDR1 and CDR2: MNHNY and SVGAGI (reference sequence). Trimming removed 5 bases from V and 6 bases from J; junction bases left unmatched: 7. This CDR3 has 15 residues. CDR3 residues: CASSPQGQGANGYTF. The CDR3 DNA follows: TGTGCCAGCAGTCCCCAGGGACAGGGGGCGAATGGCTACACCTTC.

The rearrangement joins TRBV5-1 to TRBJ2-3, with a possible D match to TRBD1 (5 bases). CDR1 and CDR2 from the germline V gene are SGHRS and YFSETQ. Trimming took off 2 bases at V and 7 bases at J, with 17 bases between the two ends. CDR3 length: 15 residues. This chain's CDR3 is CASSFSQGAENTQYF. The CDR3 nucleotides read TGCGCCAGCAGCTTTAGTCAGGGCGCAGAGAATACGCAGTATTTT. The full variable domain, in which reference TRBV5-1 and TRBJ2-3 provide the parts outside the CDR3, is KAGVTQTPRYLIKTRGQQVTLSCSPISGHRSVSWYQQTPGQGLQFLFEYFSETQRNKGNFPGRFSGRQFSNSRSEMNVSTLELGDSALYLCASSFSQGAENTQYFGPGTRLTVL.

V gene TRBV6-2 or TRBV6-3 combines with J gene TRBJ2-3; D is possibly TRBD1 (5 bases). CDR3 size: 19 residues. Trimming cost V 6 bases and J 0 bases, with 25 bases left between them. CDR1 and CDR2 from the germline V gene are MNHEY and SVGEGT. The DNA of the CDR3 is TGTGCCAGCAGCCGCTACCCCTCCCTCAGGGTGGATAGCACAGATACGCAGTATTTT. Amino acid sequence: CASSRYPSLRVDSTDTQYF.

This sequence joins TRBV5-1 and TRBJ1-6, with 10 positions matching TRBD1. This CDR3 has 15 amino acids. Trimming cost V 0 bases and J 8 bases; bases outside gene matches: 2. CDR1 is SGHRS and CDR2 is YFSETQ in the germline V gene. The CDR3 sequence is CASSLGDRGDSPLHF. The CDR3 DNA reads TGCGCCAGCAGCTTGGGGGACAGGGGTGATTCACCCCTCCACTTT.

In DNA, the CDR3 is TGTGCCAGCACCCTCCTTCGTGGTGGGACAGGGTTTAATGAAGCTTTCTTT. Encoded protein: CASTLLRGGTGFNEAFF. This chain connects TRBV28 to TRBJ1-1; 9 nucleotides line up with TRBD1. After removal of 7 bases from V and 7 bases from J, the junction contained 19 bases not matched to a gene. In germline, CDR1 is MDHEN, CDR2 SYDVKM. CDR3 length: 17 amino acids.

This clone was observed a handful of times. The chain is built from TRBV5-4 and TRBJ2-2; TRBD2 agrees at 7 bases. With V trimmed by 4 bases and J by 7 bases, 16 bases remained unmatched. Looked up from germline, CDR1 is SGHNT and CDR2 is YYREEE (reference sequence). The CDR3 spans 17 residues. The CDR3 loop is CASSPRGGPAISGELFF. The CDR3, as DNA: TGTGCCAGCAGCCCCCGGGGAGGGCCGGCAATAAGCGGGGAGCTGTTTTTT.

In its sample, this clone was seen many times. The J gene is TRBJ2-3, the V gene TRBV7-8; TRBD1 agrees at 7 bases. Germline assignment: CDR1 SGHVS and CDR2 FQNEAQ. The CDR3 loop spans 17 amino acids. J gave up 1 base and V 2 bases, and 9 bases lay outside the gene matches. CDR3 nucleotide sequence: TGTGCCAGCAGCTTACCCCGGACAGGCTTGGGCACAGATACGCAGTATTTT. Translation gives CASSLPRTGLGTDTQYF.

The table lists this clone with a count of one. The rearrangement uses TRBV2 and TRBJ1-5; 8 nucleotides line up with TRBD1. J lost 3 bases, V lost 4 bases, and 5 bases had no gene match. The CDR3 covers 15 residues. CDR1 is SNHLY and CDR2 is FYNNEI in the germline V gene. Written as DNA, the CDR3 is TGTGCCAGCAGTGGACAGGGGCTTACCAATCAGCCCCAGCATTTT. Translation gives CASSGQGLTNQPQHF. The complete variable domain, with remaining parts taken from reference TRBV2 and TRBJ1-5, reads EPEVTQTPSHQVTQMGQEVILRCVPISNHLYFYWYRQILGQKVEFLVSFYNNEISEKSEIFDDQFSVERPDGSNFTLKIRSTKLEDSAMYFCASSGQGLTNQPQHFGDGTRLSIL.

Here the CDR3 reads CASSLEGDRRETQYF. CDR3 nucleotides: TGCGCCAGCAGCTTGGAAGGAGACCGTCGGGAGACCCAGTACTTC. The chain couples TRBV5-1 to TRBJ2-5, with no clear D. V was trimmed by 0 bases and J by 5 bases, leaving 14 bases between them. The germline gives CDR1 SGHRS, CDR2 YFSETQ. This CDR3 contains 15 residues.

The chain uses TRBV18 and TRBJ1-1; 7 nucleotides agree with TRBD1. Germline V gene sequence: CDR1 KGHSH, CDR2 LQKENI. Trimming at V came to 11 bases and at J to 5 bases, leaving 14 bases not matched to a gene. This CDR3 has 14 amino acids. The CDR3 nucleotides read TGTGCCTCAGAGGGGACAGCAAGAGGTACTGAAGCTTTCTTT. Its translation is CASEGTARGTEAFF.

V and J are TRBV19 and TRBJ2-6; 8 nucleotides agree with TRBD1. Per the germline V gene, CDR1 is LNHDA and CDR2 is SQIVND (reference sequence). The V segment lost 7 bases and the J segment 2 bases; nucleotides outside the gene matches: 7. This CDR3 is 16 amino acids long. The DNA for the CDR3 is TGTGCCAGTATGGACAGGGTAAGAACTGGGGCCAACGTCCTGACTTTC. This translates into CASMDRVRTGANVLTF.

The rearrangement uses TRBV3-1 (or the pseudogene TRBV3-2) and TRBJ1-4, with TRBD1 identical over 8 bases. V shed 1 base and J 5 bases; nucleotides not matched to a gene: 6. In germline, CDR1 is LGHDT, CDR2 YNNKEL (reference sequence). This CDR3 comprises 16 residues. This chain's CDR3 is CASSQAGTGKNEKLFF. CDR3 coding DNA: TGTGCCAGCAGCCAAGCGGGGACAGGCAAGAATGAAAAACTGTTTTTT.

The rearrangement joins TRBV2 to TRBJ2-5; 8 positions agree with TRBD2. The J segment lost 4 bases and the V segment lost 4 bases, leaving 11 bases of the junction unmatched. There are 16 residues in the CDR3. Germline V gene sequence: CDR1 SNHLY, CDR2 FYNNEI. CDR3 protein: CASSVEAGVGRETQYF. Written as DNA, the CDR3 is TGTGCCAGCAGTGTGGAAGCGGGAGTTGGGAGAGAGACCCAGTACTTC.

This clone was counted between two and nine times. The chain has TRBV3-1 (or the pseudogene TRBV3-2) and TRBJ1-1; TRBD1 is a possible D gene (5 bases). The CDR3 has 14 residues. The germline V and J ends were trimmed by 4 bases and 1 base, with 10 bases remaining between them. Germline assignment: CDR1 LGHDT and CDR2 YNNKEL (reference sequence). CDR3 DNA: TGTGCCAGCAGCCGGGGCAGGCAGAACACTGAAGCTTTCTTT. Translated, it gives CASSRGRQNTEAFF.

This clone appeared a single time. This chain uses TRBV5-1 with TRBJ1-4, with D perhaps TRBD1 (5 bases). Trimming took 0 bases from V and 7 from J, leaving 13 bases between them. The CDR3 consists of 15 residues. Germline V gene lookup returns CDR1 SGHRS and CDR2 YFSETQ. The CDR3 spells CASSLDNTGLEKLFF. The DNA of the CDR3 is TGCGCCAGCAGCTTGGATAATACAGGCCTTGAAAAACTGTTTTTT.

The table lists this clone with a count of one. The chain has TRBV7-2 and TRBJ2-1; D uncertain. The ends were cut back, 0 bases at V and 9 bases at J, with 12 bases in the middle. This CDR3 has 14 residues. Per germline, CDR1 SGHTA and CDR2 FQGNSA. The CDR3 loop is CASSLASDHGEQFF. The CDR3 DNA follows: TGTGCCAGCAGCTTAGCAAGCGACCACGGTGAGCAGTTCTTC.

The chain combines TRBV7-2 with TRBJ1-1; 8 bases line up with TRBD1. V lost 5 bases and J lost 3; bases outside the gene matches: 8. Germline-derived CDR1 and CDR2 are SGHTA and FQGNSA. CDR3 length: 15 residues. The DNA for the CDR3 is TGTGCCAGCAGCCAGGGGGCAGGGACGGACACTGAAGCTTTCTTT. Translating it yields CASSQGAGTDTEAFF.

The genes are TRBV2 and TRBJ1-1; the match to TRBD1 covers 9 bases. J lost 1 base, V lost 6 bases, and 6 bases had no gene match. This CDR3 spans 15 amino acids. CDR1 is SNHLY, CDR2 FYNNEI, per germline. The CDR3 loop is CASSPRTGENTEAFF. The CDR3 bases are TGTGCCAGCAGCCCGAGGACAGGGGAGAACACTGAAGCTTTCTTT.